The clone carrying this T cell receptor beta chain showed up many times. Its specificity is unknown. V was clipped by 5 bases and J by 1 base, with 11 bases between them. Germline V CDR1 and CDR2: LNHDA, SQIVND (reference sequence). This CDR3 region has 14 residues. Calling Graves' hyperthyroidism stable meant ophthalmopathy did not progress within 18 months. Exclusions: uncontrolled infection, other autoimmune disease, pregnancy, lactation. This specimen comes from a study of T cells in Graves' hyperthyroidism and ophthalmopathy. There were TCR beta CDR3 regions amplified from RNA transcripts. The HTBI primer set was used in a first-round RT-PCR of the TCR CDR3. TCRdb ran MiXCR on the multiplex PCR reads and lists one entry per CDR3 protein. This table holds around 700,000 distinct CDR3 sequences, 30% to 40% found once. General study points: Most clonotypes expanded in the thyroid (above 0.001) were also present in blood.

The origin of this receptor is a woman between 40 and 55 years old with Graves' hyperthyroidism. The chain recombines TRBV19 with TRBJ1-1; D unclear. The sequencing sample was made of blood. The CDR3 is CASSVRHRNTEAFF. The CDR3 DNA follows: TGTGCCAGTAGTGTTCGACATAGGAACACTGAAGCTTTCTTT.